Included here is one TCR beta chain sequence, with context. Its antigen specificity is not known. Per-base quality was not reported, and no clone a single base away is much larger than it. The record originates from a study of blood T cell repertoires in COVID-19 (dated by TCRdb to 2018 to 2020). Context from the whole study: Samples from collaborators originated in the United States, Italy and Spain and spanned both the acute and convalescent phases of COVID-19. The material from the prospective study consisted of cDNA or gDNA derived from T cells, B-cell-depleted T cells, or PBMCs. Deeply sampled blood TCRbeta repertoires from subjects exposed to, actively infected with, or recovered from COVID-19 were included in the dataset. A freely available public database, intended as a resource for researchers studying the immune response to SARS-CoV-2, is where the repertoires were released. The samples were drawn from the first 160 participants of the ongoing ImmuneRACE study and from 950 to 1,500 subjects provided by 6 global collaborators. Sample metadata almost always included a de-identified subject ID, COVID-19 status, age in years and sex. Where HLA class I and class II types were available, the types were taken from metadata supplied by the sample provider, not from assay-based typing.

The germline V gene (reference sequence) provides CDR1 SEHNR and CDR2 FQNEAQ. Trimming costs V 7 bases and J 7 bases, and their ends lie 22 bases apart. From the cysteine up to the phenylalanine, the CDR3 has a length of 16 residues. CDR3 DNA is the only sequence kept; it has 48 bases, read in frame from the first base. In Seattle, one collaborating source enrolled patients while the infection was active and tracked those patients longitudinally over the course of disease. Each collaborating institution followed its own protocols to collect whole blood in K2EDTA tubes. Collaborator samples were shipped for TCRbeta analysis as frozen whole blood, isolated PBMCs, or DNA extracted from either sample type. General conclusions and limits of the study: How much clinical and demographic metadata was included differed by source and by participant, and the metadata was provided uncurated.

The immunoSEQ Assay, a bias-controlled multiplex PCR, was used to amplify TCRbeta CDR3 regions from genomic DNA. As for the authors' bioinformatics: The number of nucleated cells in each sample was estimated from the amplification of reference gene primers within the assay. To quantify the absolute abundance of each unique TCRbeta CDR3 rearrangement, sequence reads were collapsed and filtered. For each sample, productive Simpson clonality was calculated as the square root of Simpson's diversity index over productive rearrangements. TCRdb mirrors the immuneACCESS table, restricted to in-frame sequences. Some clones are absent from its copies; in checked studies, under half trace to an unresolved V gene, and the reason for the others is unknown. The V and J calls and clone size come from that table; D and trimming were worked out from the DNA. The sample profile shows roughly 300,000 clones; roughly 90% of them were found once. 12% of the sample is taken by the ten largest.

The TCR sequence derives from a woman in her twenties or thirties with COVID-19, enrolled during active disease. Specimen: peripheral blood. Rearrangement joined TRBV7-9 to TRBJ1-4; TRBD1 is a weak D gene call, 6 bases matching. The base sequence is TGTGCCAGCACCTTTATTAGGGGGACGATGCCTGAAAAACTGTTTTTT. This encodes CASTFIRGTMPEKLFF.